This entry lists 21 T cell receptor beta chains sequenced from one sample in a study of control samples from healthy donors and cancer patients (dated by TCRdb to the early 2020s). The receptor library was made with the immunoSEQ multiplex PCR assay. The immuneACCESS repertoire file appears here via TCRdb, limited to in-frame rearrangements. These files lack a portion of the clones; in checked studies, under half of the deficit traces to unresolved V genes, and the cause of the others is not known. Recorded for this sample are about 55,000 clones; approximately 88% of them occurred a single time. The ten biggest clones cover about 3.5% of the sample. Sequencing was carried out using blood. The source of these receptors is a man in his fifties in good health.

The chain couples TRBV28 to TRBJ1-5, with D uncertain. With 6 bases removed from V and 1 base from J, the gap between germline ends came to 4 bases. The CDR3 covers 12 residues. CDR1 and CDR2 from the germline V gene are MDHEN and SYDVKM. For the CDR3, the DNA is TGTGCCAGCAGATCAAGCAATCAGCCCCAGCATTTT. It encodes CASRSSNQPQHF. Full variable domain (missing parts from reference TRBV28 and TRBJ1-5): DVKVTQSSRYLVKRTGEKVFLECVQDMDHENMFWYRQDPGLGLRLIYFSYDVKMKEKGDIPEGYSVSREKKERFSLILESASTNQTSMYLCASRSSNQPQHFGDGTRLSIL.

The rearrangement joins TRBV27 to TRBJ2-1; 7 bases line up with TRBD1. The V gene's germline CDR1 is MNHEY and CDR2 SMNVEV (reference sequence). V was pared by 4 bases and J by 4 bases, with 10 bases of the junction left unmatched. The CDR3 loop spans 16 amino acids. The CDR3 loop reads CASSSSPGQNYNEQFF. DNA of the CDR3: TGTGCCAGCAGTTCCTCCCCGGGACAGAATTACAATGAGCAGTTCTTC.

The V and J genes are TRBV29-1 and TRBJ2-1; D may be TRBD2 (6 bases). CDR1 and CDR2 from the germline V gene are SQVTM and ANQGSEA. Deletions cut 7 bases from V and 6 bases from J, with 16 bases between. The CDR3 runs to 13 residues. CDR3 region: CSGREKALNEQFF. The CDR3 bases are TGCAGCGGACGGGAGAAGGCGCTCAATGAGCAGTTCTTC.

This clone was recorded a few times. CDR3 bases: TGTGCCAGCTCATCCGGCCTCGGGGGGAACACTGAAGCTTTCTTT. It encodes CASSSGLGGNTEAFF. The chain is built from TRBV18 and TRBJ1-1; D perhaps matches TRBD1 (5 bases). In germline, CDR1 is KGHSH, CDR2 LQKENI. The CDR3 has 15 amino acids. Trimming removed 5 bases from V and 1 base from J, with 14 bases in between.

The gene calls are TRBV29-1 and TRBJ1-5; maybe TRBD1 (6 bases). The CDR3 consists of 12 residues. The V end lost 0 bases, the J end lost 9 bases, and 9 bases lay between the germline ends. Germline V lookup: CDR1 SQVTM, CDR2 ANQGSEA. CDR3 DNA: TGCAGCGTTGAAGATCAGGGGAGGCCCCAGCATTTT. This sequence encodes CSVEDQGRPQHF. Looking up the rest from reference TRBV29-1 and TRBJ1-5 gives the full variable domain: SAVISQKPSRDICQRGTSLTIQCQVDSQVTMMFWYRQQPGQSLTLIATANQGSEATYESGFVIDKFPISRPNLTFSTLTVSNMSPEDSSIYLCSVEDQGRPQHFGDGTRLSIL.

The J gene is TRBJ2-6, the V gene TRBV2; D remains unclear. The germline gives CDR1 SNHLY, CDR2 FYNNEI. V dropped 11 bases and J dropped 1 base, with 12 bases sitting between them. This CDR3 has 14 residues. The CDR3 nucleotides are TGTGCCTCCGAGAGGAGATCTGGGGCCAACGTCCTGACTTTC. It codes for CASERRSGANVLTF. The variable domain in full, with the rest retrieved from reference TRBV2 and TRBJ2-6, is EPEVTQTPSHQVTQMGQEVILRCVPISNHLYFYWYRQILGQKVEFLVSFYNNEISEKSEIFDDQFSVERPDGSNFTLKIRSTKLEDSAMYFCASERRSGANVLTFGAGSRLTVL.

The rearrangement links TRBV13 to TRBJ1-2, with D perhaps matching TRBD1 (6 bases). The CDR3 loop spans 12 amino acids. V lost 5 bases to trimming and J lost 8 bases, with 12 bases between them. CDR1 PRHDT and CDR2 FYEKMQ come from the germline V gene (reference sequence). The CDR3 DNA sequence: TGTGCCAGCAGCCCATCGGGGGCGGGCTACACCTTC. Translation gives CASSPSGAGYTF.

The J gene is TRBJ1-4, the V gene TRBV7-8; D gene ambiguous. Germline CDR1 is SGHVS and CDR2 is FQNEAQ. The CDR3 extends over 17 amino acids. Trimming took 0 bases from V and 8 from J, leaving 19 bases between them. In nucleotides, the CDR3 is TGTGCCAGCAGCTTAGCGTCGTGGGTTCGAGGTGGAGAAAAACTGTTTTTT. Amino acid sequence: CASSLASWVRGGEKLFF.

The CDR3 loop is CASSFATGNEGEQYF. The CDR3 bases are TGTGCCAGCAGCTTTGCTACAGGGAATGAAGGCGAGCAGTACTTC. The rearrangement joins TRBV7-8 to TRBJ2-7; weak D call: TRBD1 (6 bases). Per germline, CDR1 SGHVS and CDR2 FQNEAQ. CDR3 size: 15 residues. V shed 3 bases and J shed 6 bases, with 18 bases lying between them.

This rearrangement joins TRBV28 to TRBJ2-1, with 7 bases identical to TRBD1. CDR1 is MDHEN, CDR2 SYDVKM, per germline. The CDR3 consists of 13 residues. Trimming cost V 5 bases and J 6 bases; bases outside gene matches: 4. CDR3 sequence reads: CASSSPGGNEQFF. The CDR3 nucleotides are TGTGCCAGCAGTAGTCCAGGGGGCAATGAGCAGTTCTTC.

The chain links TRBV14 to TRBJ1-2; D is unresolved. The germline V gene encodes CDR1 SGHDN and CDR2 FVKESK. The CDR3 contains 12 residues. With 5 bases removed from V and 5 bases from J, the gap between germline ends came to 9 bases. The CDR3 DNA reads as TGTGCCAGCAGCTTGGGCCTATATGGCTACACCTTC. Translating it yields CASSLGLYGYTF.

The V call is TRBV3-1 (or the pseudogene TRBV3-2), the J call TRBJ1-2; D possibly corresponds to TRBD1 (5 bases). The CDR3 loop spans 17 amino acids. V dropped 4 bases and J dropped 6 bases, with 24 bases sitting between them. CDR1 is LGHDT and CDR2 is YNNKEL in the germline V gene (reference sequence). The CDR3 DNA sequence: TGTGCCAGCAGCCTTAACCAGCTTTTGGGGGGGATTGATGGCTACACCTTC. Protein product: CASSLNQLLGGIDGYTF.

Only a few counts were recorded for this clone. J is TRBJ2-7 and V is TRBV28, with D tentatively TRBD1 (6 bases). CDR1 and CDR2 (germline): MDHEN, SYDVKM. The V end was cut by 5 bases, the J end by 4 bases, with 9 bases between. There are 12 residues in the CDR3. In nucleotides, the CDR3 is TGTGCCAGCAGTGAAACAGGGTACGAGCAGTACTTC. It yields the protein CASSETGYEQYF.

V is TRBV9 and J is TRBJ2-5, with TRBD2 matching over 7 bases. The CDR3 has 15 residues. Unmatched junction bases numbered 7, after V lost 0 bases and J lost 5 bases. In germline, CDR1 is SGDLS, CDR2 YYNGEE. The CDR3 bases are TGTGCCAGCAGCGTAGCGGCGGGAGTGGTGGAGACCCAGTACTTC. Translating it yields CASSVAAGVVETQYF.

V gene TRBV5-5 combines with J gene TRBJ1-5; 7 bases agree with TRBD1. The germline V gene encodes CDR1 SGHKS and CDR2 YYEKEE (reference sequence). The J segment lost 4 bases and the V segment lost 2 bases, leaving 6 bases of the junction unmatched. This CDR3 is built from 15 residues. CDR3: CASSLGDSKNQPQHF. The CDR3 nucleotides read TGTGCCAGCAGCTTAGGGGACAGCAAAAATCAGCCCCAGCATTTT.

The chain is built from TRBV7-3 and TRBJ1-2; TRBD1 is a possible D gene (6 bases). The V end lost 10 bases, the J end lost 8 bases, and 11 bases lay between the germline ends. This CDR3 is 10 amino acids long. CDR1 is SGHTA, CDR2 FQGTGA, per germline. CDR3 in amino acids: CATTGLGYTF. The DNA of the CDR3 is TGTGCCACCACAGGGTTGGGCTACACCTTC.

The chain joins TRBV11-3 to TRBJ2-7; D unresolved. The V end lost 4 bases, the J end lost 0 bases, and 7 bases lay between the germline ends. CDR3 length: 13 amino acids. Germline loops: CDR1 SGHNT, CDR2 YENEEA. The CDR3 DNA reads as TGTGCCAGCAGCTCCCGAAGCTCCTACGAGCAGTACTTC. Translation gives CASSSRSSYEQYF.

The chain carries TRBV29-1 and TRBJ1-5; 7 bases fit TRBD1. CDR3 length: 13 amino acids. CDR1 and CDR2 from the germline V gene are SQVTM and ANQGSEA. Trimming took 5 bases from V and 6 from J; bases not matched to a gene: 7. DNA of the CDR3: TGCAGCGTTTCTGGGACAGCTAGTCAGCCCCAGCATTTT. Its translation is CSVSGTASQPQHF.

The chain uses TRBV24-1 and TRBJ1-2; TRBD1 agrees at 9 bases. The germline V gene encodes CDR1 KGHDR and CDR2 SFDVKD. V shed 2 bases, J shed 7 bases, and the junction held 10 bases outside the gene matches. The length of the CDR3 is 16 residues. The CDR3 DNA follows: TGTGCCACCAGTGATTCTTGGACAGGGGAAAGAACTGGCTACACCTTC. Protein: CATSDSWTGERTGYTF.

The chain uses TRBV5-8 and TRBJ2-1, with 7 nucleotides matching TRBD1. With 4 bases clipped from V and 8 bases from J, the junction kept 9 bases outside the gene matches. CDR3 length: 14 amino acids. CDR1 SGHTS and CDR2 YDEGEE come from the germline V gene. CDR3 region: CASSERQGSDEQFF. The CDR3 DNA follows: TGTGCCAGCAGCGAAAGACAGGGTAGCGATGAGCAGTTCTTC.

The chain recombines TRBV6-2 or TRBV6-3 with TRBJ2-1, with TRBD2 matching 14 bases. This CDR3 spans 21 amino acids. V lost 2 bases, J lost 6 bases, and 18 bases stayed unmatched. CDR1 is MNHEY and CDR2 is SVGEGT in the germline V gene. The CDR3 DNA reads TGTGCCAGCAGTTACCCCCAAAGCGGGGGTGATGGGACTAGCGGGAGCAATGAGCAGTTCTTC. Protein sequence: CASSYPQSGGDGTSGSNEQFF.